This T cell receptor beta chain was obtained from a study of T-cell memory formation after mild COVID-19. TCRdb re-derived calls from the 5' RACE reads in MiXCR, one entry per CDR3 protein. The sample includes some 410,000 distinct CDR3 sequences, under 25% seen only once; the top ten take around 14%. This CDR3 comprises 11 residues. Trimming left V 1 base short and J 8 bases short, with 5 bases between. Sequenced input: PBMCs or a T cell subset sorted from them (not recorded which). This receptor was obtained from an adult woman who had mild COVID-19 (a few samples of this study predate the infection). Cell type and time point are not known. The gene calls are TRBV12-3 or TRBV12-4 and TRBJ1-2; D gene unclear. The CDR3 bases are TGTGCCAGCAGTTTAGGCTGGGGCTACACCTTC. Translating it yields CASSLGWGYTF.